What follows describes a single TCR beta chain. Profiling relied on immunoSEQ multiplex PCR, and the TCRdb table lists in-frame clones only, not all of them. Of 100,000 or so clones in the sample, 92% are singletons; the top ten hold roughly 2.5%. These data originate in a study of control samples from healthy donors and cancer patients. Sequenced sample: blood. This sequence was found in a woman aged 18-30 years in good health.

The CDR3 here is CASSADRDGGYTF. The CDR3 nucleotides read TGTGCCAGCAGCGCGGACAGGGATGGGGGCTACACCTTC. The chain links TRBV9 to TRBJ1-2, with 8 bases identical to TRBD1. V lost 3 bases and J lost 8; bases outside the gene matches: 6. Looked up from germline, CDR1 is SGDLS and CDR2 is YYNGEE. This CDR3 spans 13 amino acids.